What follows is one T cell receptor (beta chain) and its context. Antigen specificity is unknown. Libraries were prepared by immunoSEQ multiplex PCR; TCRdb keeps only in-frame clonotypes and omits some of them. Here the sample spans about 92,000 clones, approximately 91% being singletons. V was pared by 0 bases and J by 8 bases, with 10 bases between. The germline gives CDR1 MNHEY, CDR2 SVGAGI. This CDR3 contains 14 residues. These data come from a study of T cell responses to AZD1222 COVID-19 vaccine. Study at large: Pooled samples include second doses given at about 4 or 12 weeks. Study-wide results and limits: Among spike-specific TCRs, nearly half reportedly target unmutated variant regions.

V usage is TRBV6-5 and J usage is TRBJ1-4; no definite D call. The clonotype originates from an adult in good health. This specimen consisted of peripheral blood, obtained on day 0 of AZD1222 vaccination. This CDR3 is CASSYSNAREKLFF. CDR3 DNA sequence: TGTGCCAGCAGTTACTCGAACGCAAGGGAAAAACTGTTTTTT.